Below are 12 T cell receptor beta chains sequenced from a single sample in a study of beta chain features in type 1 diabetes. TCRB transcripts that were expressed got sequenced, as all of the isolated RNA had been reverse transcribed. Clones were sequenced by immunoSEQ multiplex PCR, and TCRdb holds only the in-frame ones, with some missing. The table includes about 740,000 clones, around 15% detected once. Study-wide results and caveats: Across all four CD4+ subsets, people with type 1 diabetes showed modestly shorter TCRB CDR3s.

For these receptors, no antigen is known. The specimen was naive CD4+ T cells from blood. The receptors were gathered from a man aged 18 to 29 with type 1 diabetes.

This clone was detected a few times. The chain recombines TRBV27 with TRBJ2-1; 9 bases align to TRBD1. Germline lookup yields CDR1 MNHEY and CDR2 SMNVEV (reference sequence). J gave up 16 bases and V 8 bases, and 3 bases lay outside the gene matches. The CDR3 is 9 amino acids. CDR3 DNA: TGTGCCAGCCGGGACAGGGATTTCTTC. Translating gives CASRDRDFF.

CDR3 residues: CASSSAGTATDTQYF. CDR3 in DNA: TGCGCCAGCAGCTCCGCCGGGACAGCCACAGATACGCAGTATTTT. This rearrangement joins TRBV5-1 to TRBJ2-3; 7 bases match TRBD1. Germline-derived CDR1 and CDR2 are SGHRS and YFSETQ. The V segment lost 3 bases and the J segment 2 bases; nucleotides outside the gene matches: 6. This CDR3 contains 15 residues. The full variable domain, its missing parts supplied by reference TRBV5-1 and TRBJ2-3, is KAGVTQTPRYLIKTRGQQVTLSCSPISGHRSVSWYQQTPGQGLQFLFEYFSETQRNKGNFPGRFSGRQFSNSRSEMNVSTLELGDSALYLCASSSAGTATDTQYFGPGTRLTVL.

This clone was counted only a few times. The chain employs TRBV7-2 and TRBJ1-5, with D possibly being TRBD1 (6 bases). Trimming took off 5 bases at V and 4 bases at J, with 24 bases between the two ends. This CDR3 comprises 18 residues. Looked up from germline, CDR1 is SGHTA and CDR2 is FQGNSA. This CDR3 is CASSLQLSSGQPNQPQHF. In DNA form, the CDR3 reads TGTGCCAGCAGCCTACAACTTTCCTCGGGACAACCTAATCAGCCCCAGCATTTT.

This clone was observed a few times. This rearrangement joins TRBV25-1 to TRBJ2-2; no reliable D call. CDR1 is MGHDK and CDR2 is SYGVNS in the germline V gene. The germline V and J ends were trimmed by 4 bases and 1 base, with 16 bases remaining between them. The CDR3 is made up of 17 amino acids. Here the CDR3 reads CASSVPLGRQNTGELFF. The CDR3 coding sequence is TGTGCCAGCAGTGTCCCACTTGGAAGGCAGAACACCGGGGAGCTGTTTTTT. The full variable domain, rest sourced from reference TRBV25-1 and TRBJ2-2, is EADIYQTPRYLVIGTGKKITLECSQTMGHDKMYWYQQDPGMELHLIHYSYGVNSTEKGDLSSESTVSRIRTEHFPLTLESARPSHTSQYLCASSVPLGRQNTGELFFGEGSRLTVL.

This chain links TRBV25-1 with TRBJ2-1; 7 bases map to TRBD1. With V trimmed by 6 bases and J by 1 base, 6 bases remained unmatched. Looked up from germline, CDR1 is MGHDK and CDR2 is SYGVNS. The CDR3 is 15 residues long. This CDR3 reads CASRPTGWSYNEQFF. DNA for the CDR3: TGTGCCAGCAGACCGACAGGGTGGTCCTACAATGAGCAGTTCTTC.

The rearrangement uses TRBV20-1 and TRBJ2-5, with D uncertain. This CDR3 is 10 amino acids long. Germline V gene data show CDR1 as DFQATT and CDR2 as SNEGSKA (reference sequence). V was trimmed by 5 bases and J by 5 bases, leaving 6 bases between them. The CDR3 here is CSAARETQYF. CDR3 DNA: TGCAGTGCTGCCCGGGAGACCCAGTACTTC.

The chain carries TRBV14 and TRBJ2-2, with D perhaps matching TRBD1 or TRBD2 (5 bases each). This CDR3 comprises 13 residues. Trimming left V 4 bases short and J 6 bases short, with 9 bases between. Germline V gives CDR1 SGHDN, CDR2 FVKESK. CDR3: CASSPEGSGELFF. In DNA, the CDR3 is TGTGCCAGCAGCCCCGAGGGGTCCGGGGAGCTGTTTTTT.

This clone was seen a few times. For the CDR3, the DNA is TGTGCCAGCAGTTCCCTGGACAGCGAAGCTTTCTTT. It specifies CASSSLDSEAFF. V usage is TRBV28 and J usage is TRBJ1-1; a weak D match, TRBD1 (6 bases). There are 12 residues in the CDR3. V gave up 4 bases and J gave up 8 bases, with 11 bases separating them. The germline gives CDR1 MDHEN, CDR2 SYDVKM.

J is TRBJ1-2 and V is TRBV5-1; the D is unclear. The CDR3 runs to 13 residues. Trimming shortened V by 0 bases and J by 5 bases, and 8 bases separated the two germline ends. Germline loops: CDR1 SGHRS, CDR2 YFSETQ. CDR3 nucleotide sequence: TGCGCCAGCAGCTTGGATGGTCCTTATGGCTACACCTTC. The encoded protein is CASSLDGPYGYTF. Drawing the rest from reference TRBV5-1 and TRBJ1-2, the complete variable domain is KAGVTQTPRYLIKTRGQQVTLSCSPISGHRSVSWYQQTPGQGLQFLFEYFSETQRNKGNFPGRFSGRQFSNSRSEMNVSTLELGDSALYLCASSLDGPYGYTFGSGTRLTVV.

This chain uses TRBV10-1 with TRBJ1-2, with D hard to call. This CDR3 region has 13 residues. Trimming cost V 4 bases and J 0 bases, with 6 bases left between them. CDR1 is WNHNN and CDR2 is SYGVQD in the germline V gene (reference sequence). The CDR3 here is CASSGASNYGYTF. DNA of the CDR3: TGCGCCAGCAGTGGAGCCTCTAACTATGGCTACACCTTC.

The V call is TRBV5-6, the J call TRBJ2-1; D remains ambiguous. The CDR3 has 15 amino acids. Per germline, CDR1 SGHDT and CDR2 YYEEEE. The V end was cut by 3 bases, the J end by 9 bases, with 19 bases between. CDR3 protein: CASSYSSSPSVEQFF. The CDR3, as DNA: TGTGCCAGCAGCTATTCTTCTTCTCCCTCTGTTGAGCAGTTCTTC. Drawing the rest from reference TRBV5-6 and TRBJ2-1, the complete variable domain is DAGVTQSPTHLIKTRGQQVTLRCSPKSGHDTVSWYQQALGQGPQFIFQYYEEEERQRGNFPDRFSGHQFPNYSSELNVNALLLGDSALYLCASSYSSSPSVEQFFGPGTRLTVL.

This clone was counted a few times. This chain joins TRBV7-2 and TRBJ2-7; 9 bases are a match to TRBD1. The V segment lost 5 bases and the J segment 4 bases; nucleotides outside the gene matches: 6. From germline, CDR1 is SGHTA and CDR2 FQGNSA. The CDR3 length is 14 residues. The CDR3 DNA is TGTGCCAGCAGCCGCGATGACAGGGGGTACGAGCAGTACTTC. It encodes CASSRDDRGYEQYF.